The present T cell receptor (beta chain) was sequenced within a study of T-cell memory formation after mild COVID-19. Whole-study context: The study found TCR clusters largely donor specific. Points from the study as a whole: Pre-infection memory already had some responding clones, implying cross-reactive memory joined. Shrinking CD4+ clones were chiefly CM and EM; CD8+ ones were chiefly EMRA. Clones that shrank (day 15 to 85) were balanced CD4/CD8, whereas later expanders leaned CD4+.

This clonotype was counted a few times. The antigen is unknown. TCRdb ran MiXCR on the 5' RACE reads and lists one entry per CDR3 protein. The sample has 250,000 to 300,000 distinct CDR3 sequences, about 17% seen once. The TCR originated in a man younger than 35 who had mild COVID-19 (a few samples of this study predate the infection). Cell type and time point are not known. Input material: PBMCs or a T cell subset sorted from them (not recorded which).

CDR3 bases: TGCAGTGCAGGACAGGGGATGAACACTGAAGCTTTCTTT. It specifies CSAGQGMNTEAFF. The chain is built from TRBV20-1 and TRBJ1-1; 9 bases are a match to TRBD1. With 6 bases clipped from V and 0 bases from J, the junction kept 2 bases outside the gene matches. CDR3 length: 13 residues. Germline V gene data show CDR1 as DFQATT and CDR2 as SNEGSKA (reference sequence).